This T cell receptor (beta chain) was retrieved from a study of shared clonotypes between healthy human individuals. For unsorted samples, genomic DNA was extracted from around 88 million PBMCs. The CDR3 is made up of 15 amino acids. The germline V gene encodes CDR1 LNHDA and CDR2 SQIVND (reference sequence). J gave up 5 bases and V 5 bases, and 10 bases lay outside the gene matches. TCRdb keeps only in-frame clones here, not all; method: immunoSEQ multiplex PCR. The table lists a few hundred thousand clones, 70% to 80% of them singletons, with about 12% in the top ten. The sample taken for sequencing was PBMCs. This clonotype was sampled from a woman aged 40 to 49 in good health. Some clones in this sample may be carry-over from other donors' samples. The chain joins TRBV19 to TRBJ2-7; TRBD2 aligns across 9 bases. For the CDR3, the DNA is TGTGCCAGTAGTTCCCCGGGACTAGCAATAAACGAGCAGTACTTC. This sequence encodes CASSSPGLAINEQYF.